The 22 T cell receptor beta chains presented below share a single source sample, sequenced in a study of T cell clonality in common variable immunodeficiency. Data came from immunoSEQ multiplex PCR; TCRdb stores just in-frame clones and leaves some out. The sample contains tens of thousands of clones, none of them singletons. The sequencing input was peripheral blood mononuclear cells. Receptors were obtained from a person between 18 and 70 years old in good health.

This clone was seen at least ten times. The read falls 3 residues short of the CDR3 end, and the missing part is taken from the germline J gene. This chain uses TRBV29-1 with TRBJ1-1; tentative D call: TRBD1 (5 bases). V lost 8 bases and J 0 bases, leaving 10 bases between the germline ends. The length of the CDR3 is 12 residues. CDR1 is SQVTM, CDR2 ANQGSEA, per germline. CDR3: CSTYRMNTEAFF. CDR3 bases read: TGCAGCACTTACAGGATGAACACTGAA.

This clone was observed many times. Read coverage stops 3 residues before the CDR3 terminus; the germline J gene supplies the remainder. Other DNA variants within this sample encode the same CDR3. The V gene is TRBV19, the J gene TRBJ2-4; 7 bases agree with TRBD1. The germline gives CDR1 LNHDA, CDR2 SQIVND (reference sequence). This CDR3 is 17 amino acids long. J lost 0 bases, V lost 9 bases, and 14 bases had no gene match. CDR3 DNA (partial): TGTGCCAGGACAGGGTCGCCCTCTCCACTAGCCAAAAACATT. Its protein is CARTGSPSPLAKNI. The entire CDR3 protein reads CARTGSPSPLAKNIQYF.

In this sample, this clone turned up many times. The read gets to within 3 residues of the CDR3 end, and the germline J gene fills in the rest. The chain carries TRBV9 and TRBJ1-2; D perhaps matches TRBD1 (5 bases). V lost 0 bases to trimming and J lost 7 bases, with 13 bases between them. This CDR3 comprises 14 residues. The germline CDR1 and CDR2 sequences are SGDLS and YYNGEE. CDR3 bases read: TGTGCCAGCAGCGTAGGTTCAGGGAAGGGTGGC. This sequence encodes CASSVGSGKGG. The full CDR3 is CASSVGSGKGGYTF.

This clone came up many times. The observed sequence ends 3 residues before the CDR3 terminus, with the missing tail filled in from the germline J gene. V usage is TRBV5-1 and J usage is TRBJ2-3, with D perhaps TRBD2 (5 bases). This CDR3 has 14 residues. Trimming took 0 bases from V and 4 from J, leaving 9 bases between them. Germline V gene data show CDR1 as SGHRS and CDR2 as YFSETQ. The CDR3 loop reads CASSLDRGPDTQYF. The sequenced CDR3 bases are TGCGCCAGCAGCTTGGATAGAGGGCCAGATACG. Based on the CDR3 plus reference TRBV5-1 and TRBJ2-3, the full variable domain is KAGVTQTPRYLIKTRGQQVTLSCSPISGHRSVSWYQQTPGQGLQFLFEYFSETQRNKGNFPGRFSGRQFSNSRSEMNVSTLELGDSALYLCASSLDRGPDTQYFGPGTRLTVL.

This clone was recorded at least ten times. The CDR3 extends 3 residues past the end of the read, so its final part is completed from the germline J gene. V gene TRBV7-8 combines with J gene TRBJ1-1; D perhaps matches TRBD1 (5 bases). Germline V gene lookup returns CDR1 SGHVS and CDR2 FQNEAQ. Trimming took off 5 bases at V and 4 bases at J, with 23 bases between the two ends. The CDR3 runs 17 residues. Incomplete CDR3 DNA: TGTGCCAGCAGCCCCTACCGGGTGGCCCAAAGGGGCACTGAA. Its protein is CASSPYRVAQRGTE. The whole CDR3 reads CASSPYRVAQRGTEAFF.

This clone was recorded many times. The sequence runs out 3 residues before the end of the CDR3; the remainder is reconstructed from the germline J gene. V usage is TRBV20-1 and J usage is TRBJ1-1; the D is unclear. V was trimmed by 0 bases and J by 1 base, leaving 9 bases between them. The CDR3 spans 14 residues. CDR1 and CDR2 from the germline V gene are DFQATT and SNEGSKA (reference sequence). The CDR3 here is CSAREGHKNTEAFF. Partial CDR3 DNA: TGCAGTGCTAGAGAAGGGCACAAGAACACTGAA.

In its sample, this clone was seen many times. The CDR3 end lies 3 residues beyond the end of the read and is filled in from the germline J gene. The rearrangement uses TRBV5-6 and TRBJ1-2; 8 bases match TRBD1. The V and J ends lost 3 bases and 4 bases, in that order; junction bases with no gene match: 5. The length of the CDR3 is 14 residues. Germline CDR1 SGHDT, CDR2 YYEEEE. The CDR3 here is CASSYRTGTYGYTF. The CDR3 bases that were read are TGTGCCAGCAGCTACAGGACAGGGACCTATGGC.

This clone was observed at least ten times. The read ends 3 residues early relative to the CDR3; the germline J gene fills the gap. The chain recombines TRBV12-3 or TRBV12-4 with TRBJ1-1; perhaps TRBD1 as D (5 bases). The ends were cut back, 2 bases at V and 0 bases at J, with 10 bases in the middle. CDR3 length equals 15 residues. CDR3 in amino acids: CASSLRAGLNTEAFF. CDR3 bases read: TGTGCCAGCAGTTTAAGGGCAGGGCTGAACACTGAA.

This clone was seen repeatedly, ten times or more. The CDR3 is cut off 3 residues early in the read; its end comes from the germline J gene. The J gene is TRBJ2-1, the V gene TRBV12-3 or TRBV12-4; 11 bases map to TRBD2. The CDR3 covers 15 residues. Unmatched junction bases numbered 2, after V lost 3 bases and J lost 4 bases. The covered CDR3 bases are TGTGCCAGCAGTTTCACTAGCGGGGGATACAATGAG. This gives the protein CASSFTSGGYNE. The CDR3, in full, reads CASSFTSGGYNEQFF.

This clone has at least ten counts. This CDR3 reads CASSLKPPGELFF. The DNA read from the CDR3 is TGTGCCAGCAGCCTAAAACCACCCGGGGAG. This chain links TRBV11-2 with TRBJ2-2; no reliable D call. The read stops 3 residues short of the end of the CDR3; the missing end is completed from the germline J gene. The germline V gene encodes CDR1 SGHAT and CDR2 FQNNGV. The length of the CDR3 is 13 residues. V lost 5 bases to trimming and J lost 6 bases, with 10 bases between them.

The table lists this clone with many counts. The missing CDR3 end, 3 residues past where the read stops, is filled in from the germline J gene. V gene TRBV4-2 combines with J gene TRBJ2-3; 7 bases are shared with TRBD1. The CDR3 covers 15 residues. The germline gives CDR1 LGHNA, CDR2 YNFKEQ. The ends lost 0 bases at V and 7 bases at J; junction bases unmatched: 7. CDR3 in amino acids: CASSQEGEGAHTQYF. Partial CDR3 DNA: TGTGCCAGCAGCCAAGAAGGAGAGGGGGCCCATACG.

This clone was detected ten times or more. Read data end 3 residues before the CDR3 end; the end is taken from the germline J gene. The chain recombines TRBV20-1 with TRBJ2-7; 7 positions agree with TRBD2. Looked up from germline, CDR1 is DFQATT and CDR2 is SNEGSKA (reference sequence). The CDR3 runs 13 residues. With V trimmed by 6 bases and J by 3 bases, 8 bases remained unmatched. CDR3 DNA, as far as it was read: TGCAGTGCCCCGCCGGGGGGAGGCTACGAG. Protein sequence: CSAPPGGGYE. The complete CDR3 sequence is CSAPPGGGYEQYF.

This clone was counted ten times or more. The read gets to within 3 residues of the CDR3 end, and the germline J gene fills in the rest. V is TRBV27 and J is TRBJ2-3, with TRBD2 identical over 11 bases. CDR1 MNHEY and CDR2 SMNVEV come from the germline V gene (reference sequence). V shed 4 bases, J shed 3 bases, and the junction held 6 bases outside the gene matches. This CDR3 region has 16 residues. Here the CDR3 reads CASSSRLAGSTDTQYF. The DNA read from the CDR3 is TGTGCCAGCAGTTCTCGACTAGCGGGGTCGACAGATACG.

This clone was counted ten times or more. The sequence runs out 3 residues before the end of the CDR3; the remainder is reconstructed from the germline J gene. The chain is built from TRBV5-1 and TRBJ2-2, with D maybe TRBD2 (6 bases). The CDR3 runs 15 residues. In germline, CDR1 is SGHRS, CDR2 YFSETQ. V gave up 2 bases and J gave up 0 bases, with 8 bases separating them. The CDR3 loop is CASSFRGTNTGELFF. The covered CDR3 bases are TGCGCCAGCAGCTTCCGGGGGACGAACACCGGGGAG.

This clone was counted ten times or more. With the read ending 3 residues before the CDR3 end, the germline J gene is used to fill in that end. The chain recombines TRBV15 with TRBJ2-1, with D hard to call. The germline V gene encodes CDR1 LNHNV and CDR2 YYDKDF (reference sequence). The length of the CDR3 is 12 residues. Trimming took 5 bases from V and 9 from J, leaving 11 bases between them. This CDR3 is CATSGDFTEQFF. CDR3 bases read: TGTGCCACCAGCGGTGACTTCACTGAG. Combining the CDR3 with reference TRBV15 and TRBJ2-1 gives the whole variable domain DAMVIQNPRYQVTQFGKPVTLSCSQTLNHNVMYWYQQKSSQAPKLLFHYYDKDFNNEADTPDNFQSRRPNTSFCFLDIRSPGLGDTAMYLCATSGDFTEQFFGPGTRLTVL.

This clone has at least ten counts. The read finishes 3 residues shy of the CDR3 end, and the germline J gene is used to complete it. The genes are TRBV10-3 and TRBJ2-7, with D perhaps TRBD1 (5 bases). Trimming removed 4 bases at V and 1 base at J, with 23 bases between. The germline gives CDR1 ENHRY, CDR2 SYGVKD. This CDR3 region has 18 residues. The DNA read from the CDR3 is TGTGCCATCAGTGGCCGACCTTCGACAGAGATCAATTCCTACGAG. It yields the protein CAISGRPSTEINSYE. The CDR3, in full, reads CAISGRPSTEINSYEQYF.

This clone was recorded at least ten times. The read terminates 3 residues before the CDR3 end, so the remaining end is supplied by the germline J gene. The genes are TRBV19 and TRBJ1-5; D might be TRBD1 (6 bases). Germline lookup yields CDR1 LNHDA and CDR2 SQIVND (reference sequence). The V gene lost 5 bases and the J gene lost 2 bases, with 19 bases spanning the gap. This CDR3 is built from 17 residues. CDR3 sequence: CASSPERTVLGNQPQHF. Partial CDR3 DNA: TGTGCCAGTAGTCCCGAGAGGACAGTCTTGGGCAATCAGCCC.

This clone was found many times. Read sequence stops 3 residues before the CDR3 end, and the germline J gene provides the missing end. The chain carries TRBV6-1 and TRBJ1-1, with D tentatively TRBD1 (6 bases). This CDR3 comprises 13 residues. CDR1 is MNHNS, CDR2 SASEGT, per germline. V lost 4 bases, J lost 4 bases, and 10 bases lay in between. CDR3 in amino acids: CASSGQEATEAFF. The part of the CDR3 DNA that was read is TGTGCCAGCAGTGGACAGGAGGCCACTGAA.

This clone was counted many times. The DNA ends 3 residues before the CDR3 does, and the rest of the CDR3 is filled in from the germline J gene. The chain joins TRBV2 to TRBJ2-3; 7 bases are a match to TRBD1. Germline CDR1 and CDR2: SNHLY and FYNNEI. The CDR3 is 13 residues long. Unmatched junction bases numbered 6, after V lost 8 bases and J lost 4 bases. CDR3 bases read: TGTGCCAGCTCGACAGGGCCCGCAGATACG. Amino acids: CASSTGPADT. The CDR3 as a whole reads CASSTGPADTQYF.

There are many counts of this clone. The read ends 3 residues before the CDR3 terminus; that terminus is restored from the germline J gene. The V call is TRBV30, the J call TRBJ2-7; 13 nucleotides align to TRBD2. V shed 5 bases, J shed 5 bases, and the junction held 9 bases outside the gene matches. The CDR3 spans 15 residues. Germline V gene sequence: CDR1 GTSNPN, CDR2 SVGIG (reference sequence). This CDR3 is CAWGGLAGRSHEQYF. The DNA read from the CDR3 is TGTGCCTGGGGGGGACTAGCGGGAAGAAGCCACGAG.

This clone was seen ten or more times. The missing CDR3 end, 3 residues past where the read stops, is filled in from the germline J gene. The V and J genes are TRBV9 and TRBJ2-3; D perhaps matches TRBD2 (6 bases). Germline V gene data show CDR1 as SGDLS and CDR2 as YYNGEE. The CDR3 is made up of 16 amino acids. Trimming removed 4 bases from V and 4 bases from J, with 19 bases in between. The CDR3 reads CASSPSEGGVADTQYF. Incomplete CDR3 DNA: TGTGCCAGCAGCCCCTCAGAGGGCGGGGTAGCAGATACG.

This clone was seen more than once but under ten times. The read finishes 3 residues shy of the CDR3 end, and the germline J gene is used to complete it. The J gene is TRBJ1-4, the V gene TRBV23-1; the D gene is possibly TRBD1 (5 bases). TRBV23-1 qualifies as an ORF whose function is uncertain. CDR3 size: 15 residues. V was trimmed by 2 bases and J by 10 bases, leaving 17 bases between them. Incomplete CDR3 DNA: TGCGCCAGCAGTCAAGGGGGGGGGAGGGGCGTAAAA. This codes for CASSQGGGRGVK. The CDR3, in full, reads CASSQGGGRGVKLFF.